Each of the 21 T cell receptor beta chains below was sequenced from the same sample in a study of blood T cell repertoires in COVID-19. The assay was immunoSEQ multiplex PCR, and TCRdb's table has in-frame clones only and misses some. The top ten hold around 1.1% of the sample, which has 150,000 to 200,000 clones, around 83% seen once. The sequenced sample was peripheral blood. Receptors were obtained from a man in his forties or fifties with acute or convalescent COVID-19.

The chain combines TRBV4-3 with TRBJ2-2; possible D gene TRBD1, 6 bases. The CDR3 covers 16 residues. V lost 0 bases and J lost 6, with 14 bases in between. Germline V gene lookup returns CDR1 LGHNA and CDR2 YSLEER. The CDR3: CASSQDRGNRAGELFF. CDR3 nucleotide sequence: TGCGCCAGCAGCCAAGATAGGGGGAATCGGGCCGGGGAGCTGTTTTTT.

This rearrangement joins TRBV2 to TRBJ1-3; D is perhaps TRBD1 (5 bases). The CDR3 contains 14 residues. With 6 bases removed from V and 4 bases from J, the gap between germline ends came to 13 bases. Germline V gives CDR1 SNHLY, CDR2 FYNNEI. Here the CDR3 DNA reads TGTGCCAGCAGCCAAAGGGGTTTCGGAAACACCATATATTTT. This codes for CASSQRGFGNTIYF.

This chain connects TRBV5-6 to TRBJ1-4, with 7 bases that match TRBD1. This CDR3 spans 15 amino acids. Per germline, CDR1 SGHDT and CDR2 YYEEEE. Trimming cost V 0 bases and J 8 bases; bases outside gene matches: 7. CDR3 in DNA: TGTGCCAGCAGCTTGGATGCAGGGGGTGGCGAAAAACTGTTTTTT. It codes for CASSLDAGGGEKLFF.

Only one count was recorded for this clone. This chain connects TRBV11-1 to TRBJ1-1; possibly TRBD1 for D (6 bases). This CDR3 comprises 14 residues. Trimming stripped 6 bases from V and 5 bases from J, with 16 bases between. Germline V CDR1 and CDR2: SGHAT, FQDESV (reference sequence). This CDR3 reads CASSSRTQGTEAFF. CDR3 in DNA: TGTGCCAGCAGTTCCAGGACCCAGGGGACTGAAGCTTTCTTT.

This chain links TRBV7-2 with TRBJ1-6; 12 bases map to TRBD1. Per the germline V gene, CDR1 is SGHTA and CDR2 is FQGNSA. This CDR3 contains 15 residues. After removal of 2 bases from V and 9 bases from J, the junction contained 2 bases not matched to a gene. CDR3 coding DNA: TGTGCCAGCAGCTTACTGGGACAGGGGGCTTCACCCCTCCACTTT. It is translated as CASSLLGQGASPLHF.

This chain uses TRBV5-1 with TRBJ2-1; 9 bases match TRBD2. CDR3 length: 15 residues. CDR1 and CDR2 (germline): SGHRS, YFSETQ. The V segment lost 1 base and the J segment 2 bases; nucleotides outside the gene matches: 1. The CDR3 loop is CASSLSSGAYNEQFF. The CDR3, as DNA: TGCGCCAGCAGCTTGTCTAGCGGGGCCTACAATGAGCAGTTCTTC.

This clone was observed a handful of times. The V call is TRBV6-4, the J call TRBJ1-2; possibly TRBD1 for D (5 bases). The germline V and J ends were trimmed by 7 bases and 8 bases, with 23 bases remaining between them. CDR1 and CDR2 (germline): MRHNA, SNTAGT. The CDR3 covers 15 residues. For the CDR3, the DNA is TGTGCCAGCAACGCGAATTACGGCATCTGGGGCGGCTACACCTTC. As protein: CASNANYGIWGGYTF.

This chain uses TRBV19 with TRBJ1-2, with 9 positions matching TRBD1. V was pared by 7 bases and J by 3 bases, with 15 bases of the junction left unmatched. Per the germline V gene, CDR1 is LNHDA and CDR2 is SQIVND (reference sequence). The CDR3 has 17 amino acids. CDR3 bases: TGTGCCAGTACCTCTCGGGGACAGGGTAGCCTCGACTATGGCTACACCTTC. It translates to CASTSRGQGSLDYGYTF. Full variable domain (missing parts from reference TRBV19 and TRBJ1-2): DGGITQSPKYLFRKEGQNVTLSCEQNLNHDAMYWYRQDPGQGLRLIYYSQIVNDFQKGDIAEGYSVSREKKESFPLTVTSAQKNPTAFYLCASTSRGQGSLDYGYTFGSGTRLTVV.

This chain links TRBV7-3 with TRBJ1-1; a possible D gene is TRBD1 (6 bases). Germline V gives CDR1 SGHTA, CDR2 FQGTGA. The CDR3 loop spans 13 amino acids. Trimming stripped 3 bases from V and 7 bases from J, with 12 bases between. CDR3 sequence (DNA): TGTGCCAGCAGCTTCCTACAGGGAAATGAAGCTTTCTTT. Translated, it gives CASSFLQGNEAFF.

The V gene is TRBV7-6, the J gene TRBJ2-3, with 7 bases identical to TRBD1. The CDR3 contains 15 residues. With 5 bases clipped from V and 4 bases from J, the junction kept 9 bases outside the gene matches. CDR1 is SGHVS and CDR2 is FNYEAQ in the germline V gene. CDR3 region: CASSTDRERPDTQYF. The CDR3 coding sequence is TGTGCCAGCAGCACAGACAGGGAGCGGCCAGATACGCAGTATTTT.

V usage is TRBV3-1 (or the pseudogene TRBV3-2) and J usage is TRBJ1-6, with 7 bases aligning to TRBD1. The V segment lost 3 bases and the J segment 4 bases; nucleotides outside the gene matches: 0. The CDR3 totals 14 residues. In germline, CDR1 is LGHDT, CDR2 YNNKEL (reference sequence). CDR3 coding DNA: TGTGCCAGCAGCCAGGGACAGTATAATTCACCCCTCCACTTT. It is translated as CASSQGQYNSPLHF.

The count of this clone is one. This chain links TRBV6-6 with TRBJ2-1; a weak D match, TRBD2 (6 bases). In germline, CDR1 is MNHNY, CDR2 SVGAGI (reference sequence). V was pared by 11 bases and J by 5 bases, with 16 bases between. The CDR3 extends over 13 amino acids. CDR3 sequence reads: CAGAPGVNNEQFF. In DNA form, the CDR3 reads TGTGCCGGAGCTCCGGGGGTAAACAATGAGCAGTTCTTC.

There are a few counts of this clone. The rearrangement links TRBV14 to TRBJ1-1; D not resolved. V lost 1 base to trimming and J lost 6 bases, with 15 bases between them. This CDR3 comprises 15 residues. Germline values: CDR1 SGHDN, CDR2 FVKESK. The CDR3 nucleotides are TGTGCCAGCAGCCAAGGGGAGTGGGCGGTCGCTGAAGCTTTCTTT. It specifies CASSQGEWAVAEAFF.

This clone was observed once. The chain has TRBV6-5 and TRBJ1-2, with a possible D match to TRBD1 (6 bases). V lost 5 bases and J 7 bases, leaving 11 bases between the germline ends. Per the germline V gene, CDR1 is MNHEY and CDR2 is SVGAGI. This CDR3 region has 12 residues. The CDR3 coding sequence is TGTGCCAGCAGTCCCGGGACACCTGGCTACACCTTC. Its translation is CASSPGTPGYTF.

The chain has TRBV28 and TRBJ1-1, with TRBD1 matching 7 bases. The CDR3 totals 14 residues. J was trimmed by 11 bases and V by 2 bases; bases with no gene match: 11. The germline V gene has CDR1 MDHEN and CDR2 SYDVKM. CDR3 protein: CASSLLRGLEVAFF. CDR3 nucleotides: TGTGCCAGCAGTTTACTCAGGGGGTTGGAGGTGGCTTTCTTT.

The chain uses TRBV27 and TRBJ1-1; TRBD1 might be the D (5 bases). Looked up from germline, CDR1 is MNHEY and CDR2 is SMNVEV (reference sequence). V gave up 4 bases and J gave up 7 bases, with 16 bases separating them. The CDR3 loop spans 14 amino acids. The CDR3 reads CASSSLEGRGEAFF. For the CDR3, the DNA is TGTGCCAGCAGTTCCTTGGAGGGGCGCGGTGAAGCTTTCTTT.

This clone has just one count. In the same sample, other DNA sequences code for this CDR3. This chain links TRBV6-5 with TRBJ1-1; D remains ambiguous. Trimming stripped 5 bases from V and 5 bases from J, with 6 bases between. This CDR3 region has 11 residues. CDR1 and CDR2 (germline): MNHEY, SVGAGI. The CDR3 sequence: CASSRGTEAFF. In nucleotides, the CDR3 is TGTGCCAGCAGTCGGGGTACTGAAGCTTTCTTT.

This clone was detected only once. The rearrangement uses TRBV18 and TRBJ1-1; TRBD1 might be the D (6 bases). The V end was cut by 5 bases, the J end by 3 bases, with 16 bases between. CDR1 and CDR2 (germline): KGHSH, LQKENI. The CDR3 covers 15 residues. CDR3 sequence (DNA): TGTGCCAGCTCAATACAGGGCCCAGGGGACACTGAAGCTTTCTTT. It specifies CASSIQGPGDTEAFF.

This chain links TRBV3-1 (or the pseudogene TRBV3-2) with TRBJ1-4; no clear D. CDR1 is LGHDT, CDR2 YNNKEL, per germline (reference sequence). This CDR3 region has 16 residues. With 3 bases removed from V and 9 bases from J, the gap between germline ends came to 20 bases. CDR3 amino acids: CASSHEYEGSSKKLFF. DNA for the CDR3: TGTGCCAGCAGCCATGAATATGAGGGCAGCAGCAAAAAACTGTTTTTT.

The chain has TRBV30 and TRBJ2-7; 9 bases line up with TRBD1. This CDR3 contains 14 residues. With 0 bases clipped from V and 5 bases from J, the junction kept 5 bases outside the gene matches. CDR1 and CDR2 from the germline V gene are GTSNPN and SVGIG (reference sequence). CDR3 sequence (DNA): TGTGCCTGGAGTGTACAACAGGGGGCCAACGAGCAGTACTTC. It yields the protein CAWSVQQGANEQYF.

The chain carries TRBV6-6 and TRBJ1-4; 9 positions match TRBD1. CDR1 MNHNY and CDR2 SVGAGI come from the germline V gene (reference sequence). The V segment lost 6 bases and the J segment 3 bases; nucleotides outside the gene matches: 8. This CDR3 contains 16 residues. The CDR3 coding sequence is TGTGCCAGCAGGATTACAGGGGGCGCCGCTAATGAAAAACTGTTTTTT. It is translated as CASRITGGAANEKLFF.